This T cell receptor beta chain was recovered during a study of CD8 T cells in Susac syndrome. The CDR3 extends over 14 amino acids. J lost 2 bases, V lost 6 bases, and 6 bases had no gene match. Germline loops: CDR1 DFQATT, CDR2 SNEGSKA (reference sequence). CD8+ and CD4+ T cells from blood underwent TCR beta sequencing. Negative isolation was applied to CD8+ and CD4+ T cells, and FACS enrichment was applied to TEMRA cells. Random hexamers were used to reverse transcribe an amount of about 0.5 to 1 ug RNA. With immunoSEQ multiplex PCR, TCR beta CDR3 was amplified across 54 Vbeta and 13 Jbeta. A single record per CDR3 protein comes from TCRdb applying MiXCR to the immunoSEQ multiplex PCR reads. The sample has 300,000 or so distinct CDR3 sequences; approximately 90% are singletons.

The rearrangement links TRBV20-1 to TRBJ1-3; TRBD1 matches 8 bases. Material for sequencing was CD4+ T cells from PBMCs. The clonotype comes from a human donor with multiple sclerosis. The CDR3 loop reads CSALDRVTGNTIYF. Here the CDR3 DNA reads TGCAGTGCCCTGGACAGGGTGACTGGAAACACCATATATTTT.